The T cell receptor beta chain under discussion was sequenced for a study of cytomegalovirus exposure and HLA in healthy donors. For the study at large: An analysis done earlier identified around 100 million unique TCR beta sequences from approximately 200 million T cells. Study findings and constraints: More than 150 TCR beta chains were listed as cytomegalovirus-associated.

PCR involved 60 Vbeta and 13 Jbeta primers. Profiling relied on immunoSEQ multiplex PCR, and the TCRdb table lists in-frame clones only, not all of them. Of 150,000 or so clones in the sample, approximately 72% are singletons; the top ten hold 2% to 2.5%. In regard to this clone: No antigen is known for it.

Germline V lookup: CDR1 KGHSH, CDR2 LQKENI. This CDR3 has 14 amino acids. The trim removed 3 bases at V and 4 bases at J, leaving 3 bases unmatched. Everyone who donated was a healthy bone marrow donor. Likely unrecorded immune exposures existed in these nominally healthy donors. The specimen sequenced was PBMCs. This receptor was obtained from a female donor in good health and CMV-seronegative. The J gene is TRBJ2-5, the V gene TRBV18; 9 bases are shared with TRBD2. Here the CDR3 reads CASSPTSGGETQYF. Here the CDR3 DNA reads TGTGCCAGCTCACCGACTAGCGGAGGAGAGACCCAGTACTTC. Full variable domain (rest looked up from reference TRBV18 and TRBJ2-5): NAGVMQNPRHLVRRRGQEARLRCSPMKGHSHVYWYRQLPEEGLKFMVYLQKENIIDESGMPKERFSAEFPKEGPSILRIQQVVRGDSAAYFCASSPTSGGETQYFGPGTRLLVL.